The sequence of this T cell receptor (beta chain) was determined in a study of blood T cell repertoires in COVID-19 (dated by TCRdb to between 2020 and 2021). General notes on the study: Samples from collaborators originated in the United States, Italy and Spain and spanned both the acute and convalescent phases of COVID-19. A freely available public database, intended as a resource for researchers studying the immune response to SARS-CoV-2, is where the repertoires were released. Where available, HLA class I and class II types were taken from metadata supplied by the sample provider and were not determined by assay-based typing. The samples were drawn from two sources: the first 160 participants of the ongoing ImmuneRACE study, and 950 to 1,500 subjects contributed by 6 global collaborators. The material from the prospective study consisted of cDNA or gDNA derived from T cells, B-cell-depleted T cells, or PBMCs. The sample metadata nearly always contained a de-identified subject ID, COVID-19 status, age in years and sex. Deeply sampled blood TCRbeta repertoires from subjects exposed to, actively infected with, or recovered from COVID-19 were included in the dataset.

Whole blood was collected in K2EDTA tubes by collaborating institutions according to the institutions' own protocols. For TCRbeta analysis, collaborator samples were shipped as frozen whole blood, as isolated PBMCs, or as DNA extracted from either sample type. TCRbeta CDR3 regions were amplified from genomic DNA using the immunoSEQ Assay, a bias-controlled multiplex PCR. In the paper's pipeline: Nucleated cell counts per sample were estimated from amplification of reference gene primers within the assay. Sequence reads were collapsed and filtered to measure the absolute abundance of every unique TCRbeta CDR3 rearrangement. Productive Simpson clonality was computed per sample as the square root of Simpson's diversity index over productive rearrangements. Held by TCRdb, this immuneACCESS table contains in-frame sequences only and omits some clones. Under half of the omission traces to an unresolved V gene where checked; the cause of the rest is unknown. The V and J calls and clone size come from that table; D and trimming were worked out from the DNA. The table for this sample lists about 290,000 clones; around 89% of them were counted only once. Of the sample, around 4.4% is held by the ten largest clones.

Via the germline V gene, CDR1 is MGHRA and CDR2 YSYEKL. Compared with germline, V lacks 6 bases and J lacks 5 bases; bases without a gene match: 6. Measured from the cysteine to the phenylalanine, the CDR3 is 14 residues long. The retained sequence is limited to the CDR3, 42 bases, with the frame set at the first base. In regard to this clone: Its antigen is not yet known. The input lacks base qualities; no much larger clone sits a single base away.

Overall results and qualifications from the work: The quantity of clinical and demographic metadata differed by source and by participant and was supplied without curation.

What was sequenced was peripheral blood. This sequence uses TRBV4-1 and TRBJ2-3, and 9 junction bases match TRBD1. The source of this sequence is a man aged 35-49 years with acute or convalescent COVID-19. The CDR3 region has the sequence CASSWDRVRDTQYF. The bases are TGCGCCAGCAGTTGGGACAGGGTGCGAGATACGCAGTATTTT.